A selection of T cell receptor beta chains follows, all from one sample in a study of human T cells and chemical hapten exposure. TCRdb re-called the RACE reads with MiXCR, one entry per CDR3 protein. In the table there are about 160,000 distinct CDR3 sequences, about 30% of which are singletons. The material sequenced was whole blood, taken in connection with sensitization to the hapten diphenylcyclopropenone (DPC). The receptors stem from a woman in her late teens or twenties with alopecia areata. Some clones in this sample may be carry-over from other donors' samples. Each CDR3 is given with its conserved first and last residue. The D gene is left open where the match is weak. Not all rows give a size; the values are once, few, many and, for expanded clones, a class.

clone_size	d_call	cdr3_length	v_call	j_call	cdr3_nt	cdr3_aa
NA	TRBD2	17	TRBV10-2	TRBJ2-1	TGCGCCAGCAGTGAGTTGGCTAGCGGGGGGGCCCTCTATGAGCAGTTCTTC	CASSELASGGALYEQFF
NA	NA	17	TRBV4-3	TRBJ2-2	TGCGCCAGCAGCCAAGTCCCGTCCGTCCCGAACACCGGGGAGCTGTTTTTT	CASSQVPSVPNTGELFF
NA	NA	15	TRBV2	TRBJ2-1	TGTGCCATACAGGGCGCCAGCGGTCCATACAATGAGCAGTTCTTC	CAIQGASGPYNEQFF
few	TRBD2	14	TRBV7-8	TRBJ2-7	TGTGCCAGCACCGAACTAGCGGGATTTGGCGAGCAGTACTTC	CASTELAGFGEQYF
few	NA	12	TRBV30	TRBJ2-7	TGTGCCTGGACCCCAGGGGCCTACGAGCAGTACTTC	CAWTPGAYEQYF
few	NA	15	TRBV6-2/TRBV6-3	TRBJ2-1	TGTGCCAGCAGTTATGAGTGGAGCTCCTACAATGAGCAGTTCTTC	CASSYEWSSYNEQFF
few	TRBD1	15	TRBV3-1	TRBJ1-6	TGTGCCAGCAGCCTCCACAGGGGAGAAGGGTCACCCCTCCACTTT	CASSLHRGEGSPLHF
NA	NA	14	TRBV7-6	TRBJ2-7	TGTGCCAGCAGCAGAGCTGGACTCTTGGGTGAGCAGTACTTC	CASSRAGLLGEQYF
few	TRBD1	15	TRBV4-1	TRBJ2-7	TGCGCCAGCAGCCCTGTGCAGGGGGCCACCTACGAGCAGTACTTC	CASSPVQGATYEQYF
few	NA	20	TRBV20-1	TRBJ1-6	TGCAGTGCTAGAGAACTTCCCTCTCGGGGGATGAGCTCCTATAATTCACCCCTCCACTTT	CSARELPSRGMSSYNSPLHF
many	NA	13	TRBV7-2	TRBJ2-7	TGTGCCAGCAGCTTAATAGCGGACTACGAGCAGTACTTC	CASSLIADYEQYF
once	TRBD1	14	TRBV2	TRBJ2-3	TGTGCCAGGGGGACAGTTGTAGGCGCAGATACGCAGTATTTT	CARGTVVGADTQYF
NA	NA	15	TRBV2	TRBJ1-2	TGTGCCAGCAGTGAACCGGGTCTTACAGGCTATGGCTACACCTTC	CASSEPGLTGYGYTF
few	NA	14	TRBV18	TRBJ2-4	TGTGCCAGCTCCCACCCGGCCCGGCGGGACATTCAGTACTTC	CASSHPARRDIQYF
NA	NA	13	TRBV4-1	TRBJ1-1	TGCGCCAGCAGCCAAGAGATTTTCACTGAAGCTTTCTTT	CASSQEIFTEAFF
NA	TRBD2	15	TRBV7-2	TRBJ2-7	TGTGCCAGCAGCTTCCGGGGACTAGATAGGGACGAGCAGTACTTC	CASSFRGLDRDEQYF
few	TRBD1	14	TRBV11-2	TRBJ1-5	TGTGCCAGCAGCCCCGGGACAGGGAGGCAGCCCCAGCATTTT	CASSPGTGRQPQHF
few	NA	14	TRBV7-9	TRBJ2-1	TGTGCCAGCACCCTCGGGACACCTTACAATGAGCAGTTCTTC	CASTLGTPYNEQFF
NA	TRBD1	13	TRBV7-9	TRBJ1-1	TGTGCCACCCAGACAGGGGGCGGGACTGAAGCTTTCTTT	CATQTGGGTEAFF
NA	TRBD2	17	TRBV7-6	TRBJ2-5	TGTGCCAGCGCTAAATATATAGCGGGAGCGGGTCAAGAGACCCAGTACTTC	CASAKYIAGAGQETQYF
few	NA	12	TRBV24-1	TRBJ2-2	TGTGCCACCAGTGGTAACCCCGGGGAGCTGTTTTTT	CATSGNPGELFF
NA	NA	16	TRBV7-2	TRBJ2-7	TGTGCCAGCAGGAAGGGGCCTTTCGGTAGACAAGTCGAGCAGTACTTC	CASRKGPFGRQVEQYF
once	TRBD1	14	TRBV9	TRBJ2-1	TGTGCCAGCAGCGTTTCGGACAGGCCCAATGAGCAGTTCTTC	CASSVSDRPNEQFF
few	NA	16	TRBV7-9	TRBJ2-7	TGTGCCAGCAGCCCACTGGCGCCAGGGGGGTTCTACGAGCAGTACTTC	CASSPLAPGGFYEQYF
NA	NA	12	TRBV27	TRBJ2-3	TGTGCCAGCAGTTCCCGGACAGATACGCAGTATTTT	CASSSRTDTQYF
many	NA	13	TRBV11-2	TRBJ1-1	TGTGCCAGCAACCTCCTACTGAACACTGAAGCTTTCTTT	CASNLLLNTEAFF
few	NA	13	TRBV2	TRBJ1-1	TGTGCCAGCATTGGGGACACGAACACTGAAGCTTTCTTT	CASIGDTNTEAFF
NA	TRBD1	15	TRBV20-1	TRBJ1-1	TGCAGTGCTAGAATCCGGGGACAGATGAACACTGAAGCTTTCTTT	CSARIRGQMNTEAFF
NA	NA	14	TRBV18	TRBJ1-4	TGTGCCAGCTCACCAAGGAACGGAAATGAAAAACTGTTTTTT	CASSPRNGNEKLFF
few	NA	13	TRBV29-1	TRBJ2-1	TGCAGCGTTGAATTCTCAGGTTACAATGAGCAGTTCTTC	CSVEFSGYNEQFF
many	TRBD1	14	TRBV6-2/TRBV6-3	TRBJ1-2	TGTGCCAGCAGATCAGACAGGGAATCGAGCGGCTACACCTTC	CASRSDRESSGYTF
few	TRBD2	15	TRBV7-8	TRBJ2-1	TGTGCCAGCAGCCGGGACGCGGGAGGGGGCTATGAGCAGTTCTTC	CASSRDAGGGYEQFF
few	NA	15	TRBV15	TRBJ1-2	TGTGCCACCAGCAGAGATCCTGATCTGCTCTATGGCTACACCTTC	CATSRDPDLLYGYTF
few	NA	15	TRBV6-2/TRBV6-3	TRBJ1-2	TGTGCCAGCAGTTACTACAGGCTCCTACAAGGTGGCTACACCTTC	CASSYYRLLQGGYTF
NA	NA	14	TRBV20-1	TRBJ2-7	TGCAGTGCTAGAGACATGACAGCTATCTACGAGCAGTACTTC	CSARDMTAIYEQYF
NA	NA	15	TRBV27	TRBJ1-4	TGTGCCAGCAGTCCTGGGGGCAGGGCCCACGAAAAACTGTTTTTT	CASSPGGRAHEKLFF
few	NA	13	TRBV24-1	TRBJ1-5	TGTGCCACCAGTGATTTATTGGGTCAGCCCCAGCATTTT	CATSDLLGQPQHF
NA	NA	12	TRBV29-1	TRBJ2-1	TGCAGCGCACTATCACAGGGAAATGAGCAGTTCTTC	CSALSQGNEQFF
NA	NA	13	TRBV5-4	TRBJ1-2	TGTGCCAGCAGCTACGACAGAAACTATGGCTACACCTTC	CASSYDRNYGYTF
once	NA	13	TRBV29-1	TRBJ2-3	TGCAGCGTTGAGGGCAGGTTCACAGATACGCAGTATTTT	CSVEGRFTDTQYF
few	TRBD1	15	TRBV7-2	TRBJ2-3	TGTGCCAGCACCCTGACAGGGGTGGTTACCGATACGCAGTATTTT	CASTLTGVVTDTQYF
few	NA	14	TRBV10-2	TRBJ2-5	TGCGCCCGCAGTGAGCTCGAAGAGGAGGCGACCCAGTACTTC	CARSELEEEATQYF
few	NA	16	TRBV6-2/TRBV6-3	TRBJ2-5	TGTGCCAGCAGTTACCACTCAGGAAAGGGTGGAAAGACCCAGTACTTC	CASSYHSGKGGKTQYF
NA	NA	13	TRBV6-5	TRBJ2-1	TGTGCCAGCAGTTACTCGACTAGGGGCGAGCAGTTCTTC	CASSYSTRGEQFF
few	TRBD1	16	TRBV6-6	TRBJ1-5	TGTGCCAGCAGACCCAACGGACAGGGGGCGGTTTCGGCCCAGCATTTT	CASRPNGQGAVSAQHF
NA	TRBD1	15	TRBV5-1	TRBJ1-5	TGCGCCAGCAGCTTGGACGGGACAGGGAATCAGCCCCAGCATTTT	CASSLDGTGNQPQHF
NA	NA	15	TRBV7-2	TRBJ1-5	TGTGCCAGCAGCTTAGCGACCTTTAGCAATCAGCCCCAGCATTTT	CASSLATFSNQPQHF
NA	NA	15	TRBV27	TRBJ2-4	TGTGCCAGCAGCCCCGGACAAGCAGCCAAAAACATTCAGTACTTC	CASSPGQAAKNIQYF
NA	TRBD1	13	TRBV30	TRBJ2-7	TGTGCCTGGAGTCGACAGGGGAACTACGAGCAGTACTTC	CAWSRQGNYEQYF
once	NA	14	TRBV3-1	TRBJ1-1	TGTGCCAGCAGCCGCCGGTGGGAAGGGGTTGAAGCTTTCTTT	CASSRRWEGVEAFF
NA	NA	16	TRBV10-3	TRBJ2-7	TGTGCCATCAGTGGAATTGAGGGGACGGTCTCCTACGAGCAGTACTTC	CAISGIEGTVSYEQYF
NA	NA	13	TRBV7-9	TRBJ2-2	TGTGCCAGCAGCCCGGGGACCACCGGGGAGCTGTTTTTT	CASSPGTTGELFF
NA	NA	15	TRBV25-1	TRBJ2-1	TGTGCCAGCATTCCGGGGGCCGAGGCCTACAATGAGCAGTTCTTC	CASIPGAEAYNEQFF
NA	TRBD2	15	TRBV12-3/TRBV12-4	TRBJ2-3	TGTGCCAGCACCTCTAGCGGGAGTCGTACAGATACGCAGTATTTT	CASTSSGSRTDTQYF
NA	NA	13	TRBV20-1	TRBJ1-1	TGCAGTGCCATCAGAGGAAGGAACACTGAAGCTTTCTTT	CSAIRGRNTEAFF
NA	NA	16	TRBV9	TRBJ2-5	TGTGCCAGCAGCCCGTACGTGAAGGCCTCGAGAGAGACCCAGTACTTC	CASSPYVKASRETQYF